Each of the 25 T cell receptor beta chains below was sequenced from the same sample in a study of metastatic and nonmetastatic thyroid tumors. MiXCR reprocessed the PCR reads for TCRdb. The sample lists around 18,000 clones, under 30% occurring once. Thyroid surgery took place with no prior treatment in any patient. The sequenced material came from tumor tissue. Receptors were obtained from a female donor with papillary thyroid cancer or a benign thyroid nodule (not recorded which). Some clones in this sample may be carry-over from other donors' samples.

This clone ranks as medium-sized. The chain is built from TRBV6-1 and TRBJ2-7, with 7 bases lining up with TRBD1. The CDR3 length is 14 residues. Germline CDR1 MNHNS, CDR2 SASEGT. Trimming cost V 6 bases and J 1 base; bases outside gene matches: 6. Here the CDR3 reads CASSWDSLSYEQYF. DNA for the CDR3: TGTGCCAGCAGCTGGGACAGCCTTTCCTACGAGCAGTACTTC.

This clone was seen a few times. This rearrangement joins TRBV6-1 to TRBJ2-1; 7 bases are a match to TRBD1. Germline loops: CDR1 MNHNS, CDR2 SASEGT. This CDR3 spans 15 amino acids. After removal of 7 bases from V and 0 bases from J, the junction contained 6 bases not matched to a gene. CDR3 nucleotides: TGTGCCAGCATCGCGACAGGGAGCTCCTACAATGAGCAGTTCTTC. Translating gives CASIATGSSYNEQFF.

This clone was detected only a few times. The rearrangement joins TRBV6-1 to TRBJ2-3; D unresolved. The CDR3 sequence is 11 residues long. Germline V lookup: CDR1 MNHNS, CDR2 SASEGT. Trimming took off 6 bases at V and 2 bases at J, with 3 bases between the two ends. In DNA form, the CDR3 reads TGTGCCAGCAGGCACACAGATACGCAGTATTTT. This translates into CASRHTDTQYF.

This clone occurred a few times. Germline and junction disagree at one end, which may indicate a read error. The gene calls are TRBV6-1 and TRBJ2-3, with TRBD2 identical over 11 bases. The CDR3 is made up of 12 amino acids. From germline, CDR1 is MNHNS and CDR2 SASEGT. The DNA for the CDR3 is TGTGCCAGCGGGGGTAGCGGGAGGGTAGTACGTTTT. Amino acid sequence: CASGGSGRVVRF.

This chain joins TRBV7-2 and TRBJ2-1; TRBD2 aligns across 9 bases. The CDR3 runs 13 residues. The germline CDR1 and CDR2 sequences are SGHTA and FQGNSA. The trim removed 0 bases at V and 10 bases at J, leaving 1 base unmatched. Here the CDR3 reads CASSLASGREQFF. CDR3 sequence (DNA): TGTGCCAGCAGCTTAGCGAGCGGGAGGGAGCAGTTCTTC.

This clone was seen a handful of times. The chain joins TRBV6-6 to TRBJ2-3, with 13 bases lining up with TRBD2. J was trimmed by 4 bases and V by 4 bases; bases with no gene match: 11. Germline CDR1 MNHNY, CDR2 SVGAGI (reference sequence). CDR3 size: 18 residues. The CDR3 loop reads CASSFRLAGGAGADTQYF. In DNA, the CDR3 is TGTGCCAGCAGTTTCAGACTAGCGGGAGGAGCCGGGGCAGATACGCAGTATTTT.

The J gene is TRBJ1-2, the V gene TRBV24-1, with 7 positions matching TRBD1. The CDR3 totals 14 residues. Per germline, CDR1 KGHDR and CDR2 SFDVKD. V shed 10 bases and J 3 bases; nucleotides not matched to a gene: 10. The CDR3 spells CATKTNGTDYGYTF. CDR3 coding DNA: TGTGCCACGAAGACCAATGGGACAGACTATGGCTACACCTTC.

This clone was seen a single time. V usage is TRBV30 and J usage is TRBJ2-2; D is ambiguous. Germline loops: CDR1 GTSNPN, CDR2 SVGIG (reference sequence). V shed 2 bases and J shed 4 bases, with 8 bases lying between them. This CDR3 spans 13 amino acids. The CDR3 nucleotides are TGTGCCTGGAGTACGTACAGCACCGGGGAGCTGTTTTTT. Translated, it gives CAWSTYSTGELFF.

The rearrangement joins TRBV27 to TRBJ1-5; D unclear. The CDR3 totals 14 residues. The germline CDR1 and CDR2 sequences are MNHEY and SMNVEV (reference sequence). With 4 bases removed from V and 4 bases from J, the gap between germline ends came to 11 bases. CDR3 sequence: CASSSSIRNQPQHF. The CDR3 DNA reads TGTGCCAGCAGTTCTTCCATTCGGAATCAGCCCCAGCATTTT.

This clone was counted at least ten times. J is TRBJ2-7 and V is TRBV13; 7 bases match TRBD1. This CDR3 has 15 residues. CDR1 and CDR2 from the germline V gene are PRHDT and FYEKMQ (reference sequence). Trimming cost V 4 bases and J 2 bases; bases outside gene matches: 8. The CDR3 DNA reads as TGTGCCAGCAGCTCACACGACAGGGAACCCTACGAGCAGTACTTC. Its translation: CASSSHDREPYEQYF.

A remark on this clone: Being one base from a much bigger clone, this may be a read error. The same CDR3 arises from other DNA sequences in this sample as well. This rearrangement joins TRBV29-1 to TRBJ1-5, with D hard to call. The CDR3 spans 12 residues. Germline V CDR1 and CDR2: SQVTM, ANQGSEA. CDR3 nucleotides: TGTAGCGTGGGTGATGGCAATCAGCCCCAGCATTTT. Protein: CSVGDGNQPQHF.

This chain uses TRBV20-1 with TRBJ2-7, with 10 bases that match TRBD2. The germline V gene encodes CDR1 DFQATT and CDR2 SNEGSKA (reference sequence). This CDR3 has 16 amino acids. The V segment lost 5 bases and the J segment 0 bases; nucleotides outside the gene matches: 10. The CDR3 DNA reads TGCAGTGCTTACAAACTAGCGGGAACTGACTCCTACGAGCAGTACTTC. Translating gives CSAYKLAGTDSYEQYF.

The V call is TRBV19, the J call TRBJ1-5, with TRBD1 identical over 7 bases. Germline V gene data show CDR1 as LNHDA and CDR2 as SQIVND (reference sequence). After removal of 2 bases from V and 6 bases from J, the junction contained 10 bases not matched to a gene. This CDR3 has 16 amino acids. In DNA form, the CDR3 reads TGTGCCAGTAGTATAAATAACAGGGGTTTTGGTCAGCCCCAGCATTTT. Protein: CASSINNRGFGQPQHF.

V is TRBV5-1 and J is TRBJ2-1, with TRBD1 identical over 10 bases. CDR1 is SGHRS, CDR2 YFSETQ, per germline. V shed 3 bases, J shed 9 bases, and the junction held 15 bases outside the gene matches. The CDR3 runs 17 residues. CDR3 DNA sequence: TGCGCCAGCAGCTACGACGGACGGGACAGGGGCTCGGGTGAGCAGTTCTTC. Translated, it gives CASSYDGRDRGSGEQFF.

The V and J genes are TRBV29-1 and TRBJ1-2; possibly TRBD1 for D (6 bases). Between the trimmed V and J ends, which lost 6 bases and 2 bases, there was a span of 10 bases. Germline-derived CDR1 and CDR2 are SQVTM and ANQGSEA. CDR3 length equals 12 residues. The CDR3 is CSVEGENYGYTF. The CDR3 DNA follows: TGCAGCGTAGAGGGGGAGAACTATGGCTACACCTTC.

V usage is TRBV6-1 and J usage is TRBJ1-2; 8 nucleotides line up with TRBD1. Germline-derived CDR1 and CDR2 are MNHNS and SASEGT. The ends lost 6 bases at V and 8 bases at J; junction bases unmatched: 11. CDR3 length: 14 residues. CDR3 residues: CASRPSGGAGGYTF. The CDR3 nucleotides read TGTGCCAGCAGACCCTCAGGGGGCGCCGGGGGCTACACCTTC.

This chain uses TRBV20-1 with TRBJ2-7; 8 bases map to TRBD2. The germline V gene has CDR1 DFQATT and CDR2 SNEGSKA (reference sequence). This CDR3 is 19 amino acids long. V was pared by 4 bases and J by 1 base, with 21 bases of the junction left unmatched. The CDR3 loop reads CSATNLRGLGSFMSYEQYF. As DNA, the CDR3 is TGCAGTGCTACTAACCTAAGGGGACTAGGATCCTTTATGTCCTACGAGCAGTACTTC.

This clone has only a few counts. The chain joins TRBV2 to TRBJ2-7; D is uncertain. The ends were cut back, 1 base at V and 3 bases at J, with 7 bases in the middle. CDR1 SNHLY and CDR2 FYNNEI come from the germline V gene. The CDR3 extends over 13 amino acids. Written as DNA, the CDR3 is TGTGCCAGCAGTGAAGACCTATTCTACGAGCAGTACTTC. Translated, it gives CASSEDLFYEQYF.

Written as DNA, the CDR3 is TGTGCCAGCAGTCCTGGGCAAGCGGGCTCCTACGAGCAGTACTTC. As protein: CASSPGQAGSYEQYF. The rearrangement links TRBV27 to TRBJ2-7; D is perhaps TRBD2 (6 bases). Trimming removed 5 bases at V and 0 bases at J, with 14 bases between. The CDR3 loop spans 15 amino acids. Looked up from germline, CDR1 is MNHEY and CDR2 is SMNVEV (reference sequence).

The gene calls are TRBV11-3 and TRBJ2-7; D is possibly TRBD1 or TRBD2 (5 bases each). CDR3 length: 14 amino acids. The germline gives CDR1 SGHNT, CDR2 YENEEA. V was pared by 5 bases and J by 0 bases, with 11 bases between. This CDR3 reads CASSRDPSSYEQYF. CDR3 DNA sequence: TGTGCCAGCAGCCGGGACCCAAGCTCCTACGAGCAGTACTTC.

This clone has ten or more counts. The chain uses TRBV5-5 and TRBJ2-1; possible D gene TRBD1, 5 bases. The CDR3 runs to 14 residues. The germline V gene has CDR1 SGHKS and CDR2 YYEKEE (reference sequence). V was pared by 1 base and J by 5 bases, with 10 bases between. The CDR3 region has the DNA TGTGCCAGCAGCTTGTCCAGGGCGAACAATGAGCAGTTCTTC. This gives the protein CASSLSRANNEQFF.

In its sample, this clone ranks as medium-sized (0.01 to 0.1%). The germline gene is not matched at one end of the junction; a read error may be the cause. V gene TRBV7-7 combines with J gene TRBJ2-1; 7 positions match TRBD2. The CDR3 has 17 residues. The germline V gene encodes CDR1 SSHAT and CDR2 FNYEAQ (reference sequence). This chain's CDR3 is CASSFPVWASGLNEQFF. The CDR3 DNA is TGTGCTAGCAGCTTCCCTGTATGGGCTAGCGGCCTCAATGAGCAGTTCTTC.

In this sample, this clone turned up a few times. This chain uses TRBV27 with TRBJ2-7, with D maybe TRBD2 (5 bases). Between the trimmed V and J ends, which lost 5 bases and 1 base, there was a span of 12 bases. This CDR3 region has 14 residues. CDR1 and CDR2 from the germline V gene are MNHEY and SMNVEV (reference sequence). In nucleotides, the CDR3 is TGTGCCAGCAGTCCCGGACTTCGATCCTACGAGCAGTACTTC. This translates into CASSPGLRSYEQYF.

The chain is built from TRBV5-1 and TRBJ1-6; the D is unclear. Germline CDR1 and CDR2: SGHRS and YFSETQ. This CDR3 has 16 residues. V was pared by 2 bases and J by 0 bases, with 9 bases between. CDR3 coding DNA: TGCGCCAGCAGCTTATTGCCGGGCTCCTATAATTCACCCCTCCACTTT. Translation: CASSLLPGSYNSPLHF.

This clone has a handful of counts. J is TRBJ2-5 and V is TRBV6-1, with D uncertain. The V gene's germline CDR1 is MNHNS and CDR2 SASEGT. The germline V and J ends were trimmed by 4 bases and 1 base, with 7 bases remaining between them. The CDR3 contains 13 residues. CDR3 sequence: CASSGVSQETQYF. The CDR3 DNA follows: TGTGCCAGCAGTGGGGTGAGCCAAGAGACCCAGTACTTC.